This T cell receptor (beta chain) was profiled in a study of sequential checkpoint blockade in melanoma. About the research overall: Randomization was 1:1 between first-line nivolumab→ipilimumab and ipilimumab→nivolumab.

The method was immunoSEQ multiplex PCR; TCRdb's version includes in-frame clones alone and lacks a portion of them. The profile covers roughly 9,300 clones, with 76% appearing a single time and roughly 50% taken by the ten largest. The treatment was: randomized to nivolumab then ipilimumab (arm A) or the reverse (arm B). DNA-damaging chemotherapy had not been given to any patient beforehand. Live CD3+CD8+ CD19− CD56− cells were sorted from PBMCs. The germline V gene encodes CDR1 SEHNR and CDR2 FQNEAQ (reference sequence). The CDR3 sequence is 11 residues long. V was shortened by 5 bases and J by 7 bases, with 8 bases between the two germline ends.

This receptor was taken from a human donor with melanoma. The source material was CD8+ T cells sorted from blood (inferred from file names), sampled from a patient given nivolumab and ipilimumab in sequence. This chain joins TRBV7-9 and TRBJ1-1; D remains ambiguous. This CDR3 reads CASSPDFEAFF. CDR3 DNA sequence: TGTGCCAGCAGCCCCGACTTTGAAGCTTTCTTT.